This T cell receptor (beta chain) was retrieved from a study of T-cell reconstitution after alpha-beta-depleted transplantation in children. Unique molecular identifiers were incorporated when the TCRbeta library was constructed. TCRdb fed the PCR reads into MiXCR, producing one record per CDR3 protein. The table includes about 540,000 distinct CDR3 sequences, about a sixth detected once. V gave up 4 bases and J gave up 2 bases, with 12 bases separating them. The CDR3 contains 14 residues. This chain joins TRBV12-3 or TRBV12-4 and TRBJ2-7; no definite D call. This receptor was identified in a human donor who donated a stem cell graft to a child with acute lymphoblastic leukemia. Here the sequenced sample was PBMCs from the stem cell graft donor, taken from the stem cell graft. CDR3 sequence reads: CASSYGRATYEQYF. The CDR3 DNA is TGTGCCAGCAGTTATGGACGGGCCACCTACGAGCAGTACTTC.